This T cell receptor (beta chain) originates from a study of cytomegalovirus exposure and HLA in healthy donors. Points on this clone: Its antigen is currently unknown.

PCR primers comprised 60 Vbeta and 13 Jbeta primers. Assay used: immunoSEQ multiplex PCR; TCRdb lists only in-frame clones, some missing. Among fewer than 200,000 clones listed, about 70% were seen once. Findings and limits, study-wide: Later analysis revealed greater clonal expansion in HLA-associated TCR beta chains than in equally common others. Cytomegalovirus status was reportedly diagnosed by the classifier with high sensitivity and specificity. A previous analysis found most TCR beta V segments productive roughly 87% or roughly 30% of the time. Accurate prediction of HLA-A and HLA-B alleles (for most subjects) was reportedly achieved from TCR beta sequences.

The sample taken for sequencing was PBMCs. The receptor comes from a young woman in good health and CMV-seronegative.

As DNA, the CDR3 is TGTGCCAGCAGCGTAGCACAGGGCGTACCCCTCCACTTT. Residues: CASSVAQGVPLHF. The V gene is TRBV9, the J gene TRBJ1-6, with D tentatively TRBD1 (6 bases). This CDR3 contains 13 residues. V was cut by 0 bases and J by 12 bases, with 10 bases left in between. The V gene's germline CDR1 is SGDLS and CDR2 YYNGEE.